A selection of T cell receptor beta chains follows, all from one sample in a study of beta chain features in type 1 diabetes. Produced via immunoSEQ multiplex PCR; TCRdb's table is partial and in-frame only. The sample holds under 250,000 clones, 14% seen once. Sequencing used naive CD4+ T cells from blood. The receptors were sampled from a man aged 30-40 years with type 1 diabetes. CDR3s include the opening cysteine and the closing phenylalanine or tryptophan. A D gene is named only where the DNA matches it firmly. Size is omitted from some rows. Given values are once, few, many or a class for expanded clones.

d_call clone_size j_call v_call cdr3_nt cdr3_aa
TRBD2 . TRBJ2-7 TRBV6-6 TGTGCCAGCAGTTATTCCGGGACTAGCGGGGCGGGGGAGCAGTACTTC CASSYSGTSGAGEQYF
TRBD1 few TRBJ2-1 TRBV29-1 TGCAGCGTAAACCGGGACAGGGTCGGTGAGCAGTTCTTC CSVNRDRVGEQFF
. few TRBJ2-3 TRBV6-6 TGTGCCAGCAGTTACGGAGGCACAGATACGCAGTATTTT CASSYGGTDTQYF
. . TRBJ1-1 TRBV6-5 TGTGCCAGCAGTTACGCGACAGATCCGGACACTGAAGCTTTCTTT CASSYATDPDTEAFF
TRBD1 few TRBJ1-2 TRBV30 TGTGCCTGGAGCCCCAGGGGGCGCTCCTATGGCTACACCTTC CAWSPRGRSYGYTF
TRBD1 . TRBJ2-5 TRBV12-5 TGTGCTAGTGCCCAGGGACAGACAGCAGAGACCCAGTACTTC CASAQGQTAETQYF
TRBD1 few TRBJ1-5 TRBV18 TGTGCCAGCTCACCGGCAGGGGGTGGGCAGCCCCAGCATTTT CASSPAGGGQPQHF
. few TRBJ1-5 TRBV30 TGTGCCTGGAGCCTGGGTGGAGATCAGCCCCAGCATTTT CAWSLGGDQPQHF
TRBD1 few TRBJ1-1 TRBV4-1 TGCGCCAGCAGCCATCCCCCCCAGGACAGGGGGCAGTTCTTT CASSHPPQDRGQFF
TRBD2 few TRBJ2-7 TRBV27 TGTGCCAGCAGTTCTAGCGGGAGAAGTTACGAGCAGTACTTC CASSSSGRSYEQYF
. . TRBJ2-2 TRBV10-3 TGTGCCACCGTCCGCGGGACTCCCAACACCGGGGAGCTGTTTTTT CATVRGTPNTGELFF
TRBD1 . TRBJ1-2 TRBV6-6 TGTGCCAGCAGTTATCAGGGGGACAACTATGGCTACACCTTC CASSYQGDNYGYTF
TRBD1 . TRBJ1-1 TRBV27 TGTGCCAGCAACGGACAGGGAATTACTGAAGCTTTCTTT CASNGQGITEAFF
TRBD1 few TRBJ2-7 TRBV29-1 TGCAGCGCCCTAAGGGACAGTTCACCCGAGCAGTACTTC CSALRDSSPEQYF
TRBD1 few TRBJ2-1 TRBV29-1 TGCAGCGCACAGGGGGCGGGCCACAATGAGCAGTTCTTC CSAQGAGHNEQFF
TRBD1 few TRBJ2-7 TRBV11-2 TGTGCCAGCAGCCGGACAGGGTACGAGCAGTACTTC CASSRTGYEQYF
TRBD1 . TRBJ2-6 TRBV5-1 TGCGCCAGCAGCTTGGCGGAACAGGGGGCGCCTGGGGCCAACGTCCTGACTTTC CASSLAEQGAPGANVLTF
. . TRBJ1-1 TRBV2 TGTGCCAGCAGTGAAGTCGGCGGGATGGACACTGAAGCTTTCTTT CASSEVGGMDTEAFF
. few TRBJ1-1 TRBV5-4 TGTGCCAGCAGCTTGGGCCCCGCGACTGAAGCTTTCTTT CASSLGPATEAFF
. . TRBJ2-5 TRBV7-9 TGTGCCAGCAGCTTAATTGGCAGCCAAGAGACCCAGTACTTC CASSLIGSQETQYF
. . TRBJ1-1 TRBV30 TGTGCCTGGAGACTTGGGGGGGCGGCCATGAACACTGAAGCTTTCTTT CAWRLGGAAMNTEAFF
TRBD1 . TRBJ1-2 TRBV7-6 TGTGCCAGCAGCCCGGGGACAGGGGACAACTATGGCTACACCTTC CASSPGTGDNYGYTF
TRBD2 few TRBJ2-7 TRBV11-2 TGTGCCAGCAGCCTTACCCCGGGCGGGAGGGGGTACTTC CASSLTPGGRGYF
. few TRBJ2-7 TRBV5-1 TGCGCCAGCAGCTCGGCCTACGGGGGCTACGAGCAGTACTTC CASSSAYGGYEQYF
. few TRBJ2-5 TRBV4-1 TGCGCCAGCAGCCAAGTCGGTCCATCTGGCCAAGAGACCCAGTACTTC CASSQVGPSGQETQYF
TRBD1 once TRBJ1-4 TRBV6-5 TGTGCCAGCAAGGGGACAGGGCGCGAAAAACTGTTTTTT CASKGTGREKLFF
TRBD2 . TRBJ2-1 TRBV4-2 TGTGCCAGCAGCCAAAGAATACTGACTAGCGGGGGGGCGGATGAGCAGTTCTTC CASSQRILTSGGADEQFF